The T cell receptor (beta chain) under discussion was sequenced for a study of OX40 agonist ivuxolimab in advanced cancers. Produced via immunoSEQ multiplex PCR; TCRdb's table is partial and in-frame only. The table includes 26,000 or so clones, roughly 88% detected once. This clone was seen only a few times. The V gene lost 1 base and the J gene lost 0 bases, with 10 bases spanning the gap. The CDR3 is 15 amino acids. In germline, CDR1 is SGHRS, CDR2 YFSETQ. This TCR derives from an adult with an advanced solid tumor such as melanoma, head and neck, liver or kidney cancer. The sample here was CD4+ or CD8+ T cells sorted from blood, taken in a trial of the OX40 agonist ivuxolimab. V and J are TRBV5-1 and TRBJ1-1, with D possibly matching TRBD1 (5 bases). The CDR3, as DNA: TGCGCCAGCAGCTTGACCGGACAACTGAACACTGAAGCTTTCTTT. Its protein product is CASSLTGQLNTEAFF.